Listed here are 3 T cell receptor beta chains from one sample, sequenced in a study of blood T cell repertoires in COVID-19. Assay: immunoSEQ multiplex PCR; the TCRdb copy retains only in-frame clones and omits some. The sample holds 350,000 or so clones, roughly 87% seen once. The specimen sequenced was peripheral blood. These receptors came from a woman in her sixties or seventies with COVID-19, enrolled during active disease.

This chain links TRBV7-2 with TRBJ1-1; weak D call: TRBD1 (5 bases). With 1 base removed from V and 1 base from J, the gap between germline ends came to 10 bases. CDR1 and CDR2 from the germline V gene are SGHTA and FQGNSA. CDR3 size: 15 residues. CDR3 loop: CASSLVYQGNTEAFF. CDR3 nucleotides: TGTGCCAGCAGCTTAGTATACCAGGGGAACACTGAAGCTTTCTTT.

This chain links TRBV3-1 (or the pseudogene TRBV3-2) with TRBJ2-7; 8 bases are shared with TRBD2. J gave up 2 bases and V 0 bases, and 6 bases lay outside the gene matches. The CDR3 runs 16 residues. Germline CDR1 LGHDT, CDR2 YNNKEL (reference sequence). CDR3 loop: CASSQDMTSVTYEQYF. Written as DNA, the CDR3 is TGTGCCAGCAGCCAAGATATGACTAGCGTTACCTACGAGCAGTACTTC.

The V and J genes are TRBV4-1 and TRBJ1-2; D unresolved. Germline-derived CDR1 and CDR2 are MGHRA and YSYEKL. This CDR3 is built from 14 residues. V was clipped by 4 bases and J by 1 base, with 10 bases between them. For the CDR3, the DNA is TGCGCCAGCAGCCCAAGGGAGGTTAACTATGGCTACACCTTC. Its protein is CASSPREVNYGYTF.